The 2 T cell receptor beta chains below were found in one sample sequenced in a study of graft-versus-host responses after intestinal transplantation. No antigen is known for these receptors. The table came from immunoSEQ multiplex PCR; TCRdb's copy has only in-frame clones and leaves some out. The table includes under 100,000 clones, around 83% detected once. Sequences were derived from unstimulated CD4+ T cells sorted from spleen or lymph node cells, sampled before intestinal transplant. The receptor source for this set is a human donor who received an intestinal transplant.

The V call is TRBV28, the J call TRBJ2-3, with D maybe TRBD1 (7 bases). The germline gives CDR1 MDHEN, CDR2 SYDVKM. The ends were cut back, 4 bases at V and 0 bases at J, with 23 bases in the middle. This CDR3 region has 19 residues. The CDR3 DNA reads TGTGCCAGCAGTTCTTTAGGGACAGCAAGGGGGGCTAGCACAGATACGCAGTATTTT. Residues: CASSSLGTARGASTDTQYF. Together with reference TRBV28 and TRBJ2-3, the CDR3 gives the full variable domain: DVKVTQSSRYLVKRTGEKVFLECVQDMDHENMFWYRQDPGLGLRLIYFSYDVKMKEKGDIPEGYSVSREKKERFSLILESASTNQTSMYLCASSSLGTARGASTDTQYFGPGTRLTVL.

The rearrangement joins TRBV5-4 to TRBJ2-6; D ambiguous. CDR1 and CDR2 from the germline V gene are SGHNT and YYREEE (reference sequence). The CDR3 contains 16 residues. The V gene lost 0 bases and the J gene lost 2 bases, with 9 bases spanning the gap. The CDR3 DNA follows: TGTGCCAGCAGCTTGGACAAATCTCCTGGGGCCAACGTCCTGACTTTC. Translation gives CASSLDKSPGANVLTF.